The rows below give T cell receptor beta chains drawn from one sample of a study of blood T cell repertoires in COVID-19. Clones were sequenced by immunoSEQ multiplex PCR, and TCRdb holds only the in-frame ones, with some missing. The sample holds a few hundred thousand clones; around 86% are singletons and the top ten take 1%. The material sequenced was peripheral blood. These receptors all stem from a man over 45 with active or convalescent COVID-19. CDR3s include the opening cysteine and the closing phenylalanine or tryptophan. The order of the fields is V gene, D gene, J gene, CDR3 protein, CDR3 DNA. A D gene is named only where the DNA matches it firmly.

V: TRBV7-9; D: TRBD1; J: TRBJ1-1; CDR3: CASSFQGARDTEAFF; DNA: TGTGCCAGCAGCTTTCAGGGGGCGCGGGACACTGAAGCTTTCTTT
V: TRBV28; D: -; J: TRBJ2-1; CDR3: CASSFLNSYNEQFF; DNA: TGTGCCAGCAGTTTCCTTAACTCCTACAATGAGCAGTTCTTC
V: TRBV9; D: -; J: TRBJ2-2; CDR3: CASSPGAGTGELFF; DNA: TGTGCCAGCAGCCCAGGGGCTGGCACCGGGGAGCTGTTTTTT
V: TRBV18; D: -; J: TRBJ2-3; CDR3: CASSPISGSQTDTQYF; DNA: TGTGCCAGCTCACCCATATCCGGTAGCCAAACCGATACGCAGTATTTT
V: TRBV7-9; D: -; J: TRBJ1-1; CDR3: CASSLGQEGAEAFF; DNA: TGTGCCAGCAGCTTAGGTCAGGAGGGTGCTGAAGCTTTCTTT
V: TRBV28; D: TRBD1; J: TRBJ1-5; CDR3: CASSGGRGDQPQHF; DNA: TGTGCCAGCAGCGGGGGCAGGGGGGATCAGCCCCAGCATTTT
V: TRBV29-1; D: -; J: TRBJ1-1; CDR3: CSVGLDSGMNTEAFF; DNA: TGCAGCGTTGGATTGGACAGTGGGATGAACACTGAAGCTTTCTTT
V: TRBV11-2; D: -; J: TRBJ2-5; CDR3: CASSSYRGGETQYF; DNA: TGTGCCAGCAGTTCATACCGGGGTGGAGAGACCCAGTACTTC
V: TRBV24-1; D: -; J: TRBJ1-1; CDR3: CATSDMTSEAFF; DNA: TGTGCCACCAGTGATATGACTTCTGAAGCTTTCTTT
V: TRBV3-1/TRBV3-2; D: TRBD1; J: TRBJ2-3; CDR3: CASSQAGTVNADTQYF; DNA: TGTGCCAGCAGCCAAGCCGGGACAGTAAACGCAGATACGCAGTATTTT
V: TRBV18; D: -; J: TRBJ1-5; CDR3: CASSRGGKDNQPQHF; DNA: TGTGCCAGCTCGAGGGGGGGTAAGGACAATCAGCCCCAGCATTTT
V: TRBV11-2; D: -; J: TRBJ2-2; CDR3: CASSLFNTGNTGELFF; DNA: TGTGCCAGCAGCTTATTTAATACAGGGAACACCGGGGAGCTGTTTTTT
V: TRBV28; D: TRBD2; J: TRBJ2-1; CDR3: CASSLGAGGLGSHEQFF; DNA: TGTGCCAGCAGTTTAGGAGCGGGAGGGCTGGGGTCTCATGAGCAGTTCTTC
V: TRBV18; D: -; J: TRBJ1-3; CDR3: CASSPNRAGNTIYF; DNA: TGTGCCAGCTCACCCAACAGAGCTGGAAACACCATATATTTT
V: TRBV7-6; D: TRBD1; J: TRBJ1-3; CDR3: CASSVGQGNSGNTIYF; DNA: TGTGCCAGCAGCGTAGGACAGGGGAACTCTGGAAACACCATATATTTT
V: TRBV7-8; D: -; J: TRBJ1-6; CDR3: CASSPGTSNSPLHF; DNA: TGTGCCAGCAGCCCAGGGACATCAAACTCACCCCTCCACTTT
V: TRBV2; D: -; J: TRBJ2-3; CDR3: CASSELLEADTQYF; DNA: TGTGCCAGCAGTGAGTTATTAGAGGCAGATACGCAGTATTTT
V: TRBV18; D: TRBD1; J: TRBJ1-1; CDR3: CASSAQGESTEAFF; DNA: TGTGCCAGCTCAGCACAGGGGGAAAGTACTGAAGCTTTCTTT